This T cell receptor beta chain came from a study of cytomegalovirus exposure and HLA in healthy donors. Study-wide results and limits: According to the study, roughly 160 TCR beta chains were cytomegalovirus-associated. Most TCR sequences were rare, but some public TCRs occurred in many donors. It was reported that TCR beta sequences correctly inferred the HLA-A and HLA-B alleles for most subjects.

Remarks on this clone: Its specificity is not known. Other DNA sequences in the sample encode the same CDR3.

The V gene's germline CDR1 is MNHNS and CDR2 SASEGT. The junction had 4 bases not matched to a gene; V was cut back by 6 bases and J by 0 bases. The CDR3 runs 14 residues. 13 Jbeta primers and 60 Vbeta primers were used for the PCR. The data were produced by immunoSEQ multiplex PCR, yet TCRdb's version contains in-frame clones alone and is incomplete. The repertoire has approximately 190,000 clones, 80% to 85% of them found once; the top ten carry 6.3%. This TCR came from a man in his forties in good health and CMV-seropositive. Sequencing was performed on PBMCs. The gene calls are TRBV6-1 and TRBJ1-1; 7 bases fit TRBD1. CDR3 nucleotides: TGTGCCAGCAGCGACAGGGCGCTGAACACTGAAGCTTTCTTT. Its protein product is CASSDRALNTEAFF.